The 3 T cell receptor beta chains below all came from one sample that was sequenced in a study of blood T cell repertoires in COVID-19. Profiled with immunoSEQ multiplex PCR; TCRdb holds only in-frame clones, not every one. The profile shows 55,000 to 75,000 clones, around 77% of them singletons. Sequencing was carried out using peripheral blood. These receptors originate from a man at least 80 years old with active or convalescent COVID-19.

The chain couples TRBV6-2 or TRBV6-3 to TRBJ2-3, with 9 nucleotides matching TRBD2. V trimming: 2 bases; J trimming: 2 bases; junction bases outside the gene matches: 5. Germline values: CDR1 MNHEY, CDR2 SVGEGT. CDR3 length: 16 amino acids. The CDR3 sequence is CASSYGIAGDTDTQYF. The CDR3 region has the DNA TGTGCCAGCAGTTACGGGATAGCGGGGGACACAGATACGCAGTATTTT.

This chain connects TRBV4-2 to TRBJ1-6; perhaps TRBD1 as D (6 bases). Germline lookup yields CDR1 LGHNA and CDR2 YNFKEQ. The CDR3 contains 15 residues. The ends were cut back, 1 base at V and 7 bases at J, with 11 bases in the middle. In DNA form, the CDR3 reads TGTGCCAGCAGCCAAGTAGGACAGATAAATTCACCCCTCCACTTT. Translating it yields CASSQVGQINSPLHF.

The rearrangement links TRBV5-4 to TRBJ1-2; the D is unclear. The V gene's germline CDR1 is SGHNT and CDR2 YYREEE (reference sequence). The CDR3 loop spans 14 amino acids. V lost 2 bases, J lost 2 bases, and 10 bases lay in between. CDR3 residues: CASSFAGGNYGYTF. The CDR3 bases are TGTGCCAGCAGCTTCGCCGGAGGGAACTATGGCTACACCTTC.